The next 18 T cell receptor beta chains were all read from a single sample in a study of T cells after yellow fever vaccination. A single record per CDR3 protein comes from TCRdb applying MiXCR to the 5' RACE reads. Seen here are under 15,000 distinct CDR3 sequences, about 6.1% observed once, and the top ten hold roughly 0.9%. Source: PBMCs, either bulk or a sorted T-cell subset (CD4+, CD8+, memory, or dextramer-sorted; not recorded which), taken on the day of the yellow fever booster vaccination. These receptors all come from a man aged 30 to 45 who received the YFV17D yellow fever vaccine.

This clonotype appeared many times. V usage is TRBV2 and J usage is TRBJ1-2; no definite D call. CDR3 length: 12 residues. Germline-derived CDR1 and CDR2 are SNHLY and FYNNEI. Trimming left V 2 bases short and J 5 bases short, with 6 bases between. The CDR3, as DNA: TGTGCCAGCAGTGAATCGTCTTATGGCTACACCTTC. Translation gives CASSESSYGYTF. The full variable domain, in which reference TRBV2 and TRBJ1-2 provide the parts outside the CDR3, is EPEVTQTPSHQVTQMGQEVILRCVPISNHLYFYWYRQILGQKVEFLVSFYNNEISEKSEIFDDQFSVERPDGSNFTLKIRSTKLEDSAMYFCASSESSYGYTFGSGTRLTVV.

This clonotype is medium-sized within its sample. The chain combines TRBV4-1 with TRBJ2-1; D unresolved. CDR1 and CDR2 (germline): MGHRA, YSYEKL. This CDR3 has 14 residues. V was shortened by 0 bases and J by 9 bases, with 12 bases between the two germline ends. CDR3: CASSQDISRPEQFF. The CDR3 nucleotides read TGCGCCAGCAGCCAAGATATTTCTCGTCCTGAGCAGTTCTTC.

CDR3 loop: CASSLTGRWETQYF. CDR3 DNA sequence: TGTGCCAGCAGTTTAACCGGGCGATGGGAGACCCAGTACTTC. This chain connects TRBV27 to TRBJ2-5; D is ambiguous. V was clipped by 2 bases and J by 5 bases, with 12 bases between them. The CDR3 runs to 14 residues. CDR1 and CDR2 (germline): MNHEY, SMNVEV (reference sequence).

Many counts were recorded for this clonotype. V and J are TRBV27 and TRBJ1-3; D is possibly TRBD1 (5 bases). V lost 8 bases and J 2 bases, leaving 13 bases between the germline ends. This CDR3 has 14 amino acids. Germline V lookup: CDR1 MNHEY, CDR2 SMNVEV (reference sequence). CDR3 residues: CASSGGDAGNTIYF. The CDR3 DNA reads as TGTGCCAGCTCGGGGGGGGATGCTGGAAACACCATATATTTT.

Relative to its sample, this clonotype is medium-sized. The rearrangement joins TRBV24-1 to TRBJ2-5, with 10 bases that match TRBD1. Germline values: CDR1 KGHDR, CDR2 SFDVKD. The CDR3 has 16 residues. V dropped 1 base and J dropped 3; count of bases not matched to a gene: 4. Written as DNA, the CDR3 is TGTGCCACCAGTGATTTCGGGACAGGGGAGAAAGAGACCCAGTACTTC. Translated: CATSDFGTGEKETQYF.

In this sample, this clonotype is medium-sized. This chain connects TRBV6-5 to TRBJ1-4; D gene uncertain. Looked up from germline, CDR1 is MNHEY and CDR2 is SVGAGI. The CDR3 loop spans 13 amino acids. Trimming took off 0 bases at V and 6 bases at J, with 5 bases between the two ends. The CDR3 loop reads CASSYSVYEKLFF. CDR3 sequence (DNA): TGTGCCAGCAGTTACTCGGTTTATGAAAAACTGTTTTTT.

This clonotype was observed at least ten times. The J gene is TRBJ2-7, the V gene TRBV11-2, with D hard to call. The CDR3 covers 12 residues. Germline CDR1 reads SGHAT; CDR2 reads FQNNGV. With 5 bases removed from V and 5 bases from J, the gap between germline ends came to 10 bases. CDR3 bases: TGTGCCAGCAGCCTCTTGGGCCACGAGCAGTACTTC. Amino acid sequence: CASSLLGHEQYF.

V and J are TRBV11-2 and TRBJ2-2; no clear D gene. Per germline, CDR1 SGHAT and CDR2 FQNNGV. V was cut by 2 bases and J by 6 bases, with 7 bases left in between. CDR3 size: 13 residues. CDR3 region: CASSLSFAGELFF. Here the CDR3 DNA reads TGTGCCAGCAGCTTATCTTTTGCCGGGGAGCTGTTTTTT.

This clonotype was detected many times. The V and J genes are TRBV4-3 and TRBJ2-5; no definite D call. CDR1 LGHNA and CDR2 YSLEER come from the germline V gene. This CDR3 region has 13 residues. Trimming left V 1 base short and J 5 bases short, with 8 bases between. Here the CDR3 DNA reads TGCGCCAGCAGCCAAGCCACCCGTGAGACCCAGTACTTC. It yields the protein CASSQATRETQYF.

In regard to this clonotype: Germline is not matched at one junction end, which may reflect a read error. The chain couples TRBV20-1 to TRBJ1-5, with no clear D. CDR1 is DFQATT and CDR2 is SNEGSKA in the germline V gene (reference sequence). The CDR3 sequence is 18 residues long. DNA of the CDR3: TGCAGTGCGAGAAGAGACAAACGTTTCTCAAACCTAAATCAGCTCCAGCATTTT. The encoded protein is CSARRDKRFSNLNQLQHF.

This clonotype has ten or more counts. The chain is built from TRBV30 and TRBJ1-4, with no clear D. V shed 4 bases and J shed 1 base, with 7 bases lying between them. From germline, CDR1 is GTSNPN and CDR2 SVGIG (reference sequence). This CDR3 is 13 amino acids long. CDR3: CAWKDGTNEKLFF. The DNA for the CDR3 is TGTGCCTGGAAAGACGGAACTAATGAAAAACTGTTTTTT. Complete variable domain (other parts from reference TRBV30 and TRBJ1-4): SQTIHQWPATLVQPVGSPLSLECTVEGTSNPNLYWYRQAAGRGLQLLFYSVGIGQISSEVPQNLSASRPQDRQFILSSKKLLLSDSGFYLCAWKDGTNEKLFFGSGTQLSVL.

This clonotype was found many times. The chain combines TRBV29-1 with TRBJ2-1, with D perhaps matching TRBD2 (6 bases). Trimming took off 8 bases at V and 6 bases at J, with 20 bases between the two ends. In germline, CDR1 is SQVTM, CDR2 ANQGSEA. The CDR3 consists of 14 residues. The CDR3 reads CSLEHHLRGNEQFF. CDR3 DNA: TGCAGCTTAGAACACCACCTGCGGGGCAATGAGCAGTTCTTC.

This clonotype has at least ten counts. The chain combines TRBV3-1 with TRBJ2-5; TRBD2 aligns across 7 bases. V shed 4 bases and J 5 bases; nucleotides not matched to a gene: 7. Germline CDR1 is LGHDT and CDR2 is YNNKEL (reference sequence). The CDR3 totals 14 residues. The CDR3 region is CASSRGAGRETQYF. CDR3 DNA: TGTGCCAGCAGCCGTGGAGCGGGGCGGGAGACCCAGTACTTC.

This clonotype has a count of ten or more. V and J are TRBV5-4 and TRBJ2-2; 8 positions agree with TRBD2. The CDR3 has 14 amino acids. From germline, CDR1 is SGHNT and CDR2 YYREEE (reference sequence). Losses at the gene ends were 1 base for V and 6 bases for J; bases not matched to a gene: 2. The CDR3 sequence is CASSLLGGAGELFF. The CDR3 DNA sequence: TGTGCCAGCAGCTTGCTCGGGGGGGCCGGGGAGCTGTTTTTT.

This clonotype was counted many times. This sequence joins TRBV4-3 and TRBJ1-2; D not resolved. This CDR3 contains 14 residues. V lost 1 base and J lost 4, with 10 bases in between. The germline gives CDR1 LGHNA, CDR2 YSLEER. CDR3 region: CASSQVRALYGYTF. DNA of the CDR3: TGCGCCAGCAGCCAAGTAAGGGCACTCTATGGCTACACCTTC.

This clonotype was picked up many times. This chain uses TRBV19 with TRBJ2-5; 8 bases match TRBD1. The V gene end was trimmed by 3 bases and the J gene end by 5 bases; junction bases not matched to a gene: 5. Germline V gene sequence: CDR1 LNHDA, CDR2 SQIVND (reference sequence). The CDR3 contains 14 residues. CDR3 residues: CASSMQGAMETQYF. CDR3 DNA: TGTGCCAGTAGTATGCAGGGGGCCATGGAGACCCAGTACTTC.

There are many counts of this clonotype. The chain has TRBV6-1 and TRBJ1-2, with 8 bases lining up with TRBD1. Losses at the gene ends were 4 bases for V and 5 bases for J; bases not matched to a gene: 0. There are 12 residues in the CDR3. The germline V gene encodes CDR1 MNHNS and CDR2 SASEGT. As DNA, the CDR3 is TGTGCCAGCAGTGGACAGGGGTATGGCTACACCTTC. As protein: CASSGQGYGYTF.

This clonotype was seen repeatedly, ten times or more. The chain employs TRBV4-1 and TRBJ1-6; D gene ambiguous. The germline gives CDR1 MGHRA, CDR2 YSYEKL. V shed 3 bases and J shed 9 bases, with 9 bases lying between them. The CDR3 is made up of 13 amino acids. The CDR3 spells CASSHQLGSPLHF. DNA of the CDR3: TGCGCCAGCAGCCACCAACTGGGTTCACCCCTCCACTTT.